The rows below give T cell receptor beta chains drawn from one sample of a study of blood T cell repertoires in COVID-19. Libraries were prepared by immunoSEQ multiplex PCR; TCRdb keeps only in-frame clonotypes and omits some of them. This repertoire shows 110,000 or so clones, around nine tenths found once; its top ten account for more than 2%. Material: peripheral blood. Receptors were obtained from a woman aged 45-65 years with acute or convalescent COVID-19. CDR3s include the opening cysteine and the closing phenylalanine or tryptophan. The size of a clone is reported for some rows only, either as once, few or many, or as a class for expanded clones.

TRBV18,TRBJ1-3,-,CASSPPAGWSPGNTIYF
TRBV6-2/TRBV6-3,TRBJ1-1,-,CASSYLSGSAAEAFF
TRBV19,TRBJ1-1,-,CASSIPGDRRNTEAFF
TRBV19,TRBJ2-2,-,CASRGLADTGELFF
TRBV5-1,TRBJ1-3,-,CASSSTGAGNTIYF
TRBV5-6,TRBJ1-6,-,CASSLVQGGSPLHF
TRBV18,TRBJ2-7,-,CASSTAESYEQYF
TRBV6-5,TRBJ1-2,-,CASSLRTGDYGYTF
TRBV2,TRBJ1-1,once,CASGPQFEAFF
TRBV28,TRBJ1-1,-,CASSLPGTGFEAFF
TRBV18,TRBJ1-6,-,CASSPQGAHNSPLHF
TRBV9,TRBJ2-1,-,CASTGGVSHEQFF
TRBV7-2,TRBJ2-5,-,CASSTSSGGGETQYF
TRBV7-3,TRBJ2-7,once,CASSQPPYYEQYF
TRBV27,TRBJ1-2,-,CASRPTGNYGYTF
TRBV24-1,TRBJ2-3,-,CATSAGGGTDTQYF
TRBV30,TRBJ1-5,-,CAWTGTGDQPQHF
TRBV6-5,TRBJ1-1,few,CASSQGARYTEAFF
TRBV6-2/TRBV6-3,TRBJ1-2,-,CASSPEDRGGGYTF
TRBV6-5,TRBJ2-7,-,CASSSTILGGYEQYF
TRBV27,TRBJ2-1,-,CASGPRGSSYNEQFF
TRBV2,TRBJ1-3,-,CARGTGGAGNGNTIYF
TRBV6-5,TRBJ2-1,-,CASSSASGRAQGEQFF
TRBV30,TRBJ1-5,-,CAWSLGGGGNQPQHF
TRBV5-1,TRBJ1-6,once,CASSQGVLSSYNSPLHF
TRBV11-2,TRBJ1-1,-,CASSPGRRAGITEAFF
TRBV5-1,TRBJ2-7,-,CASSLEVQGIYEQYF
TRBV9,TRBJ2-1,-,CASSVGQGGPYNEQFF
TRBV3-1/TRBV3-2,TRBJ2-5,few,CASSQDIGGGQEETQYF
TRBV19,TRBJ1-5,-,CASSIGRAYSNQPQHF
TRBV2,TRBJ1-2,-,CASSEALRGRNYGYTF
TRBV7-2,TRBJ1-4,-,CASSLIGGEKLFF
TRBV5-5,TRBJ2-5,-,CASSLADSQTQYF
TRBV6-5,TRBJ1-5,-,CASSHRHSNQPQHF
TRBV27,TRBJ1-1,once,CASSLIENTEAFF
TRBV13,TRBJ1-1,-,CASSLTYEVAFF
TRBV9,TRBJ1-1,-,CASSPRAGNTEAFF
TRBV10-2,TRBJ1-6,-,CASSDRGEVNSPLHF
TRBV19,TRBJ2-3,-,CATSNTGGGNTQYF
TRBV5-5,TRBJ1-2,-,CASSPSDRLYGYTF
TRBV19,TRBJ2-7,-,CASSRFPGQGTYEQYF
TRBV6-2/TRBV6-3,TRBJ2-7,-,CASSYVTGGNEQYF
TRBV5-1,TRBJ2-5,-,CASSLGRQETQYF
TRBV3-1/TRBV3-2,TRBJ2-3,-,CASSHRLAGAGTDTQYF
TRBV19,TRBJ1-5,-,CASSIGLTVRQPQHF
TRBV19,TRBJ1-1,few,CASTLRTVNTEAFF
TRBV5-1,TRBJ2-1,few,CASSSTGTSGVGEQFF
TRBV4-1,TRBJ1-4,-,CASSQRAPATAFEKLFF
TRBV2,TRBJ1-5,-,CASRVTGGNQPQHF
TRBV10-3,TRBJ1-2,-,CAIRGQGPLGYTF
TRBV19,TRBJ1-2,-,CASKGSSGTDIYTF
TRBV7-2,TRBJ2-5,-,CASSLAPTRKSLQETQYF
TRBV27,TRBJ2-3,-,CASSLVGLAGGSTDTQYF
TRBV6-1,TRBJ2-7,few,CASSDQTYEQYF